This T cell receptor beta chain was sequenced for a study of T cell repertoires in cytomegalovirus infection. MiXCR, applied by TCRdb to the reads, yields one record per CDR3 protein. The profile shows around 530,000 distinct CDR3 sequences, about 30% of them singletons. The CDR3 sequence is 20 residues long. Losses at the gene ends were 7 bases for V and 0 bases for J; bases not matched to a gene: 15. From germline, CDR1 is KGHDR and CDR2 SFDVKD. Specimen: PBMCs. The sequence was obtained from a human donor in good health (CMV status not recorded). Some clones in this sample may be carry-over from other donors' samples. The chain is built from TRBV24-1 and TRBJ2-3, with 13 bases lining up with TRBD2. CDR3 sequence (DNA): TGTGCCACCAGCGGAAGTCTCGGGACTAGCGGGACCCCAAGCACAGATACGCAGTATTTT. It specifies CATSGSLGTSGTPSTDTQYF.